What follows is one T cell receptor beta chain and its context. As yet, its antigen is unknown. With 60 Vbeta and 13 Jbeta primers, the PCR was carried out. Assay: immunoSEQ multiplex PCR; the TCRdb copy retains only in-frame clones and omits some. The data contain 95,000 to 100,000 clones, over 60% of them singletons. The entry originates in a study of cytomegalovirus exposure and HLA in healthy donors. Findings and limits, study-wide: Some V segments (TRBV6-2 and TRBV6-3 among them) were excluded as indistinguishable.

CDR1 and CDR2 from the germline V gene are SGHTS and YDEGEE. The CDR3 sequence is 15 residues long. V gave up 2 bases and J gave up 4 bases, with 15 bases separating them. The J gene is TRBJ2-5, the V gene TRBV5-8; D might be TRBD2 (6 bases). The sequenced sample consisted of PBMCs. This TCR was recovered from a female donor in good health and CMV-seronegative. The CDR3 region has the DNA TGTGCCAGCAGCTTCCAGACTAGTGCCCGAGAGACCCAGTACTTC. The encoded protein is CASSFQTSARETQYF.